Listed below are T cell receptor beta chains from one sample, sequenced in a study of Ad26.COV2.S vaccination and SARS-CoV-2 variants. Sequencing used immunoSEQ multiplex PCR; TCRdb keeps in-frame clones, though not all of them. Of 350,000 to 450,000 clones in the sample, about 92% were seen once. The starting material was peripheral blood, obtained after recovery from COVID-19. These receptor sequences come from a human donor who had recovered from COVID-19. CDR3s include the opening cysteine and the closing phenylalanine or tryptophan. The D gene is left open where the match is weak. Clone size appears in some rows only: once, few, many, or a class for an expanded clone.

cdr3_length d_call j_call v_call clone_size cdr3_nt cdr3_aa
8 . TRBJ2-5 TRBV7-9 . TGTGTCTCGGGGACCCAGTACTTC CVSGTQYF
14 . TRBJ1-3 TRBV9 . TGTGCCAGCAGTGATACAGGACCGGGGGACACCATATATTTT CASSDTGPGDTIYF
14 . TRBJ2-6 TRBV5-4 . TGTGCCAGCAGCGGAGACTCTGGGGCCAACGTCCTGACTTTC CASSGDSGANVLTF
16 . TRBJ2-2 TRBV5-1 . TGCGCCAGCAGCTTGGGACAGGCTATGAACACCGGGGAGCTGTTTTTT CASSLGQAMNTGELFF
14 . TRBJ1-1 TRBV7-2 . TGTGCCAGCAGCTTTAGGGGTTACAACACTGAAGCTTTCTTT CASSFRGYNTEAFF
18 . TRBJ1-1 TRBV4-1 . TGCGCCAGCAGCCAAGATCATCCGGGGGATATTGGGAACACTGAAGCTTTCTTT CASSQDHPGDIGNTEAFF
13 . TRBJ2-2 TRBV13 . TGTGCCAGCAGCGGTGGACCCACCGGGGAGCTGTTTTTT CASSGGPTGELFF
13 . TRBJ1-6 TRBV4-3 . TGCGCCAGCAGCGGCGGCCGGGATACACCCCTCCACTTT CASSGGRDTPLHF
14 . TRBJ1-1 TRBV6-5 once TGTGCCAGCAGTTGGGAGGGAAAGGGCACTGAAGCTTTCTTT CASSWEGKGTEAFF
15 TRBD1 TRBJ1-5 TRBV6-2/TRBV6-3 few TGTGCCAGCAGTATCACAGGGGGTAGCAATCAGCCCCAGCATTTT CASSITGGSNQPQHF
13 . TRBJ1-1 TRBV12-3/TRBV12-4 . TGTGCCAGCAGCCCCGGGCGAAAAATTGAAGCTTTCTTT CASSPGRKIEAFF
19 TRBD1 TRBJ1-1 TRBV3-1/TRBV3-2 . TGTGCCAGCAGCCAAGGTACCAACAGGGGGCGAGGAGTGAACACTGAAGCTTTCTTT CASSQGTNRGRGVNTEAFF
14 TRBD1 TRBJ1-1 TRBV4-1 once TGCGCCAGCAGCCAGGGACAGGGGGGCACTGAAGCTTTCTTT CASSQGQGGTEAFF
15 . TRBJ2-1 TRBV11-2 . TGTGCCAGCAGCTCCCCGGGGAGCTCCTACAATGAGCAGTTCTTC CASSSPGSSYNEQFF
14 TRBD1 TRBJ1-6 TRBV4-1 once TGCGCCAGCAGCCAAGAAACAGGGGGTTCACCCCTCCACTTT CASSQETGGSPLHF
12 . TRBJ2-2 TRBV29-1 . TGCAGCGTTGGGCCGAACACCGGGGAGCTGTTTTTT CSVGPNTGELFF
13 . TRBJ1-1 TRBV5-4 . TGTGCCAGCAGCCCGGAACGCAGGAGAGAAGCTTTCTTT CASSPERRREAFF
14 TRBD1 TRBJ2-1 TRBV10-1 . TGCGCCAGCAGTGACGGGACAGGGGACAATGAGCAGTTCTTC CASSDGTGDNEQFF
16 . TRBJ1-1 TRBV5-1 . TGCGCCAGCAGCTTGGATCACGCAGGGTTGAACACTGAAGCTTTCTTT CASSLDHAGLNTEAFF
15 TRBD1 TRBJ2-7 TRBV7-9 . TGTGCCAGCAGTTCCGACAGGGGGAGCTCCTACGAGCAGTACTTC CASSSDRGSSYEQYF
16 . TRBJ2-7 TRBV27 . TGTGCCAGCAGTTTATTCCCAGGTTTGGGCTCCTACGAGCAGTACTTC CASSLFPGLGSYEQYF
14 . TRBJ1-1 TRBV7-9 . TGTGCCAGCAGCCCAACGACAGTGTTGACTGAAGCTTTCTTT CASSPTTVLTEAFF
16 TRBD2 TRBJ2-2 TRBV9 . TGTGCCAGCAGCGTGGGCCTAGCGGGGGGAACCGGGGAGCTGTTTTTT CASSVGLAGGTGELFF
15 TRBD1 TRBJ1-4 TRBV15 . TGTGCCACCAGCAGAAACAGGGGGGCTAATGAAAAACTGTTTTTT CATSRNRGANEKLFF
15 . TRBJ2-3 TRBV9 . TGTGCCAGCAGCGTAGGGGCCTCGGGGGCAGATACGCAGTATTTT CASSVGASGADTQYF
11 . TRBJ2-7 TRBV6-2/TRBV6-3 . TGTGCCAGCAGTCCCCTCTACGAGCAGTACTTC CASSPLYEQYF
15 . TRBJ1-6 TRBV5-4 . TGTGCCAGCAGTTCACGTGGGGGGTATAATTCACCCCTCCACTTT CASSSRGGYNSPLHF
15 TRBD1 TRBJ2-1 TRBV6-1 . TGTGCCAGCAGTGAACTGCGGACAGGGGGGGTTGAGCAGTTCTTC CASSELRTGGVEQFF